These 15 T cell receptor beta chains share one sample of origin, sequenced in a study of blood T cell repertoires in COVID-19. TCRdb's copy holds only in-frame clones and misses some; the assay was immunoSEQ multiplex PCR. The data show over 200,000 clones, 92% seen once. Sequencing was carried out using peripheral blood. The receptors derive from a man between 60 and 75 years old with COVID-19, enrolled during active disease.

The rearrangement links TRBV30 to TRBJ2-2; 9 nucleotides line up with TRBD2. Trimming cost V 3 bases and J 5 bases; bases outside gene matches: 10. The CDR3 runs to 16 residues. CDR1 and CDR2 from the germline V gene are GTSNPN and SVGIG (reference sequence). This CDR3 reads CAWRVSGRRVTGELFF. The CDR3 nucleotides read TGTGCCTGGAGGGTTAGCGGGAGAAGGGTTACCGGGGAGCTGTTTTTT.

The genes are TRBV18 and TRBJ2-1, with D maybe TRBD2 (6 bases). This CDR3 is 15 amino acids long. V was cut by 3 bases and J by 4 bases, with 13 bases left in between. Germline V lookup: CDR1 KGHSH, CDR2 LQKENI. CDR3 region: CASSPRELPYNEQFF. The CDR3 coding sequence is TGTGCCAGCTCACCGCGGGAACTTCCTTACAATGAGCAGTTCTTC. Full variable domain (outside the CDR3, taken from reference TRBV18 and TRBJ2-1): NAGVMQNPRHLVRRRGQEARLRCSPMKGHSHVYWYRQLPEEGLKFMVYLQKENIIDESGMPKERFSAEFPKEGPSILRIQQVVRGDSAAYFCASSPRELPYNEQFFGPGTRLTVL.

The chain combines TRBV2 with TRBJ2-7, with a tentative D call TRBD2 (5 bases). Trimming took 6 bases from V and 2 from J, leaving 14 bases between them. This CDR3 contains 14 residues. The V gene's germline CDR1 is SNHLY and CDR2 FYNNEI. The CDR3 is CASRSLVTTYEQYF. The CDR3 DNA reads as TGTGCCAGCAGGTCTTTAGTGACTACCTACGAGCAGTACTTC.

This rearrangement joins TRBV11-2 to TRBJ1-2; D call uncertain. The CDR3 length is 15 residues. Trimming left V 1 base short and J 2 bases short, with 11 bases between. CDR1 is SGHAT and CDR2 is FQNNGV in the germline V gene. CDR3 in amino acids: CASSLGPQLNYGYTF. As DNA, the CDR3 is TGTGCCAGCAGCTTAGGTCCACAGCTAAACTATGGCTACACCTTC.

This chain connects TRBV6-5 to TRBJ1-2; the match to TRBD1 covers 7 bases. CDR1 and CDR2 (germline): MNHEY, SVGAGI. J gave up 6 bases and V 0 bases, and 7 bases lay outside the gene matches. The CDR3 consists of 15 residues. The DNA for the CDR3 is TGTGCCAGCAGTTACTCGACACAGGGGATCGATGGCTACACCTTC. It codes for CASSYSTQGIDGYTF.

The J gene is TRBJ2-7, the V gene TRBV30; 9 nucleotides align to TRBD1. Trimming removed 5 bases from V and 1 base from J; junction bases left unmatched: 6. The germline V gene encodes CDR1 GTSNPN and CDR2 SVGIG (reference sequence). CDR3 length: 14 residues. The CDR3 nucleotides read TGTGCCTGGGGCGGGACAGGGCTTTCCTACGAGCAGTACTTC. It encodes CAWGGTGLSYEQYF.

The V call is TRBV29-1, the J call TRBJ2-1; TRBD1 matches at 10 bases. The CDR3 length is 15 residues. Germline CDR1 SQVTM, CDR2 ANQGSEA. After removal of 7 bases from V and 4 bases from J, the junction contained 10 bases not matched to a gene. CDR3 sequence reads: CSAGRGTGDYNEQFF. The CDR3, as DNA: TGCAGCGCGGGAAGGGGGACAGGGGATTACAATGAGCAGTTCTTC.

The chain carries TRBV7-3 and TRBJ1-2, with 8 bases matching TRBD1. V gave up 3 bases and J gave up 6 bases; unmatched junction bases: 0. The CDR3 extends over 12 amino acids. CDR1 is SGHTA and CDR2 is FQGTGA in the germline V gene. DNA for the CDR3: TGTGCCAGCAGCTTGACAGGGGATGGCTACACCTTC. Its protein product is CASSLTGDGYTF.

V gene TRBV2 combines with J gene TRBJ1-2; D gene unclear. This CDR3 has 14 amino acids. Trimming cost V 5 bases and J 3 bases, with 13 bases left between them. Germline loops: CDR1 SNHLY, CDR2 FYNNEI. The CDR3 sequence: CASSYDTSDYGYTF. DNA for the CDR3: TGTGCCAGCAGTTACGACACCTCTGACTATGGCTACACCTTC.

The V and J genes are TRBV18 and TRBJ2-7, with 8 bases that match TRBD1. V trimming: 3 bases; J trimming: 2 bases; junction bases outside the gene matches: 3. Germline assignment: CDR1 KGHSH and CDR2 LQKENI. CDR3 size: 14 residues. The CDR3 DNA reads as TGTGCCAGCTCACCCCAGGACAGGGCCTACGAGCAGTACTTC. Translation gives CASSPQDRAYEQYF.

The chain combines TRBV24-1 with TRBJ1-5; D is possibly TRBD1 (5 bases). V shed 4 bases and J shed 1 base, with 16 bases lying between them. Per germline, CDR1 KGHDR and CDR2 SFDVKD. The CDR3 sequence is 17 residues long. The CDR3: CATSESTGTSSNQPQHF. The CDR3 nucleotides read TGTGCCACCAGTGAGTCTACCGGGACTTCGAGCAATCAGCCCCAGCATTTT.

The chain employs TRBV9 and TRBJ2-7, with a possible D match to TRBD1 (6 bases). This CDR3 is 14 amino acids long. The V end was cut by 4 bases, the J end by 0 bases, with 11 bases between. Germline V CDR1 and CDR2: SGDLS, YYNGEE. The CDR3 sequence: CASSPRTDSYEQYF. The CDR3 nucleotides are TGTGCCAGCAGCCCCCGGACAGACTCCTACGAGCAGTACTTC. Full variable domain (missing parts from reference TRBV9 and TRBJ2-7): DSGVTQTPKHLITATGQRVTLRCSPRSGDLSVYWYQQSLDQGLQFLIQYYNGEERAKGNILERFSAQQFPDLHSELNLSSLELGDSALYFCASSPRTDSYEQYFGPGTRLTVT.

The J gene is TRBJ1-5, the V gene TRBV7-2; TRBD1 might be the D (5 bases). The CDR3 consists of 15 residues. The ends were cut back, 1 base at V and 5 bases at J, with 12 bases in the middle. In germline, CDR1 is SGHTA, CDR2 FQGNSA. CDR3 loop: CASSLDRNNYQPQHF. CDR3 sequence (DNA): TGTGCCAGCAGCTTAGACAGGAACAACTATCAGCCCCAGCATTTT.

This clone was found once. This rearrangement joins TRBV11-3 to TRBJ1-2; D remains unclear. Trimming pared 3 bases from V and 5 bases from J, leaving 10 bases between. CDR1 SGHNT and CDR2 YENEEA come from the germline V gene. The CDR3 has 13 amino acids. The CDR3 nucleotides are TGTGCCAGCAGCTTGGTCAGGCTTTATGGCTACACCTTC. This codes for CASSLVRLYGYTF.

The chain employs TRBV27 and TRBJ1-2; 8 bases are shared with TRBD1. The germline V gene has CDR1 MNHEY and CDR2 SMNVEV (reference sequence). The CDR3 spans 13 residues. J lost 8 bases, V lost 5 bases, and 7 bases had no gene match. As DNA, the CDR3 is TGTGCCAGCAGTCCTCAGGGGGCACGGGGCTACACCTTC. Protein sequence: CASSPQGARGYTF.